This T cell receptor beta chain originates from a study of cytomegalovirus exposure and HLA in healthy donors. Whole-study context: Among over 300 genotyped donors, around 77% fell in the Caucasian-associated ancestry cluster. General study results and limits: A later analysis linked a missense DCLRE1C variant to TCR beta V- and J-gene trimming.

The CDR3 is made up of 16 amino acids. The V gene's germline CDR1 is MRHNA and CDR2 SNTAGT. With V trimmed by 0 bases and J by 4 bases, 3 bases remained unmatched. This donor's CMV serostatus is unrecorded. Researchers ran the PCR with 60 Vbeta and 13 Jbeta primers. The assay was immunoSEQ multiplex PCR, and TCRdb's table has in-frame clones only and misses some. Among 95,000 to 150,000 clones listed, around 77% were seen once. Turning to this clone: Its specificity is unknown.

This TCR was sampled from a human donor in good health. The chain couples TRBV6-4 to TRBJ2-3, with 11 bases matching TRBD2. Sequencing was done on a sample of PBMCs. In nucleotides, the CDR3 is TGTGCCAGCAGTGACTCCCTAGCGGGAGGTGCAGATACGCAGTATTTT. Translated: CASSDSLAGGADTQYF.